A single sample gave rise to the 31 T cell receptor beta chains below, sequenced in a study of blood T cell repertoires in COVID-19. The table came from immunoSEQ multiplex PCR; TCRdb's copy has only in-frame clones and leaves some out. This table holds some 97,000 clones, approximately 90% found once. The sequenced material came from peripheral blood. The receptors were gathered from a man in his 60s with acute or convalescent COVID-19.

This chain connects TRBV9 to TRBJ2-1; D uncertain. V lost 2 bases, J lost 10 bases, and 4 bases lay in between. The CDR3 totals 10 residues. Germline loops: CDR1 SGDLS, CDR2 YYNGEE. This chain's CDR3 is CASSVPEQFF. Here the CDR3 DNA reads TGTGCCAGCAGCGTCCCGGAGCAGTTCTTC.

The chain couples TRBV5-6 to TRBJ1-5; 7 positions match TRBD1. Germline V gene lookup returns CDR1 SGHDT and CDR2 YYEEEE. J was trimmed by 2 bases and V by 2 bases; bases with no gene match: 1. The CDR3 totals 14 residues. The CDR3 DNA reads TGTGCCAGCAGCTTAGGGGGCGGCAATCAGCCCCAGCATTTT. Its translation: CASSLGGGNQPQHF.

The chain employs TRBV5-1 and TRBJ1-3; 9 positions match TRBD1. J gave up 0 bases and V 5 bases, and 15 bases lay outside the gene matches. Germline V lookup: CDR1 SGHRS, CDR2 YFSETQ. This CDR3 comprises 19 residues. The DNA for the CDR3 is TGCGCCAGCAGACTTACCGGGACAGGGACTATACACTCTGGAAACACCATATATTTT. Translating it yields CASRLTGTGTIHSGNTIYF.

The V call is TRBV30, the J call TRBJ2-2; 8 bases map to TRBD2. V dropped 4 bases and J dropped 6; count of bases not matched to a gene: 1. Germline loops: CDR1 GTSNPN, CDR2 SVGIG (reference sequence). The CDR3 is 12 residues long. Here the CDR3 reads CAWTGLAGELFF. The CDR3, as DNA: TGTGCCTGGACGGGACTAGCCGGGGAGCTGTTTTTT.

J is TRBJ1-4 and V is TRBV5-1; D not certain. CDR1 and CDR2 (germline): SGHRS, YFSETQ. The CDR3 runs to 15 residues. V lost 0 bases and J 8 bases, leaving 14 bases between the germline ends. The CDR3 sequence is CASSLGDGLGEKLFF. The CDR3, as DNA: TGCGCCAGCAGCTTGGGAGATGGGCTCGGAGAAAAACTGTTTTTT.

The chain joins TRBV6-5 to TRBJ1-2; D is unclear. Trimming took off 11 bases at V and 1 base at J, with 8 bases between the two ends. The CDR3 runs to 11 residues. CDR1 MNHEY and CDR2 SVGAGI come from the germline V gene. DNA of the CDR3: TGTGCCGTGCGGATTAACTATGGCTACACCTTC. Translating gives CAVRINYGYTF.

This clone was counted only a few times. The chain links TRBV7-2 to TRBJ2-5; tentative D call: TRBD2 (6 bases). The V gene lost 5 bases and the J gene lost 0 bases, with 13 bases spanning the gap. The CDR3 spans 15 residues. CDR1 is SGHTA and CDR2 is FQGNSA in the germline V gene. CDR3 region: CASSPPRGYQETQYF. CDR3 DNA sequence: TGTGCCAGCAGCCCGCCCCGGGGGTACCAAGAGACCCAGTACTTC.

The chain has TRBV6-5 and TRBJ1-1, with D tentatively TRBD1 (6 bases). Between the trimmed V and J ends, which lost 5 bases and 2 bases, there was a span of 12 bases. CDR3 size: 14 residues. The germline V gene has CDR1 MNHEY and CDR2 SVGAGI. The CDR3 DNA follows: TGTGCCAGCAGTCACAGGGCTGCAAACACTGAAGCTTTCTTT. Translating gives CASSHRAANTEAFF.

The chain links TRBV4-1 to TRBJ1-2; D gene uncertain. Germline V lookup: CDR1 MGHRA, CDR2 YSYEKL. The CDR3 length is 14 residues. V was cut by 0 bases and J by 2 bases, with 7 bases left in between. CDR3 sequence (DNA): TGCGCCAGCAGCCAAGAGCGTTACAACTATGGCTACACCTTC. Protein product: CASSQERYNYGYTF.

The chain uses TRBV28 and TRBJ1-2, with D possibly matching TRBD1 (6 bases). Looked up from germline, CDR1 is MDHEN and CDR2 is SYDVKM. V dropped 5 bases and J dropped 5 bases, with 12 bases sitting between them. This CDR3 spans 13 amino acids. In DNA form, the CDR3 reads TGTGCCAGCAGTAACACAGGGATATATGGCTACACCTTC. Its protein is CASSNTGIYGYTF.

The chain combines TRBV21-1 with TRBJ2-5; the table's D call TRBD1 went unverified against the DNA. TRBV21-1 is assigned pseudogene status. The CDR3 is made up of 13 amino acids. The CDR3 spells CASSKWQGETQYF. CDR3 DNA sequence: TGTGCCAGCAGCAAGTGGCAGGGAGAGACCCAGTACTTC.

CDR3 DNA sequence: TGTGCCAGCAGCGGAAGACTAGCGGGGGGTTTTTACAATGAGCAGTTCTTC. Encoded protein: CASSGRLAGGFYNEQFF. J is TRBJ2-1 and V is TRBV11-2, with TRBD2 identical over 13 bases. With 5 bases clipped from V and 4 bases from J, the junction kept 8 bases outside the gene matches. Germline V gives CDR1 SGHAT, CDR2 FQNNGV. CDR3 length equals 17 residues.

This rearrangement joins TRBV5-4 to TRBJ1-1, with D uncertain. The germline V gene encodes CDR1 SGHNT and CDR2 YYREEE (reference sequence). This CDR3 is 13 amino acids long. Deletions cut 2 bases from V and 1 base from J, with 6 bases between. The CDR3 region is CASSFVENTEAFF. The CDR3 DNA reads TGTGCCAGCAGCTTTGTAGAGAACACTGAAGCTTTCTTT.

The CDR3 here is CASSLDEGTDTQYF. In DNA, the CDR3 is TGTGCCAGCAGCCTGGATGAGGGCACAGATACGCAGTATTTT. The V gene is TRBV4-2, the J gene TRBJ2-3; D is unresolved. CDR3 length equals 14 residues. The germline V and J ends were trimmed by 4 bases and 1 base, with 9 bases remaining between them. Germline values: CDR1 LGHNA, CDR2 YNFKEQ.

This chain's CDR3 is CASSEALLGGGNTEAFF. CDR3 bases: TGTGCCAGCAGTGAAGCGCTTCTGGGCGGAGGGAACACTGAAGCTTTCTTT. The chain couples TRBV2 to TRBJ1-1; unclear D gene. CDR3 size: 17 residues. Looked up from germline, CDR1 is SNHLY and CDR2 is FYNNEI. V was trimmed by 0 bases and J by 1 base, leaving 15 bases between them.

CDR3 region: CASSPPERGISAGELFF. DNA of the CDR3: TGTGCCAGCTCACCACCGGAGCGAGGTATTAGCGCCGGGGAGCTGTTTTTT. The rearrangement uses TRBV18 and TRBJ2-2, with D maybe TRBD2 (5 bases). Trimming shortened V by 0 bases and J by 6 bases, and 17 bases separated the two germline ends. CDR3 size: 17 residues. Per the germline V gene, CDR1 is KGHSH and CDR2 is LQKENI. Full variable domain (rest looked up from reference TRBV18 and TRBJ2-2): NAGVMQNPRHLVRRRGQEARLRCSPMKGHSHVYWYRQLPEEGLKFMVYLQKENIIDESGMPKERFSAEFPKEGPSILRIQQVVRGDSAAYFCASSPPERGISAGELFFGEGSRLTVL.

The rearrangement links TRBV3-1 (or the pseudogene TRBV3-2) to TRBJ2-3; 9 bases line up with TRBD2. The CDR3 loop spans 14 amino acids. The germline V gene has CDR1 LGHDT and CDR2 YNNKEL (reference sequence). V lost 10 bases and J lost 1; bases outside the gene matches: 6. The CDR3 coding sequence is TGTGCCACTTCGCGGGGGGGGCGCACAGATACGCAGTATTTT. Amino acid sequence: CATSRGGRTDTQYF.

The CDR3: CASSPPDRTAHSPLHF. The CDR3 nucleotides read TGTGCCAGCAGTCCACCGGACAGGACCGCTCATTCACCCCTCCACTTT. V is TRBV2 and J is TRBJ1-6; TRBD1 agrees at 7 bases. Germline trimming cut 5 bases from V and 8 bases from J; bases unmatched to any gene: 12. This CDR3 contains 16 residues. Germline assignment: CDR1 SNHLY and CDR2 FYNNEI.

The chain joins TRBV7-9 to TRBJ1-2; 8 bases agree with TRBD1. Per germline, CDR1 SEHNR and CDR2 FQNEAQ (reference sequence). J gave up 2 bases and V 5 bases, and 13 bases lay outside the gene matches. The CDR3 has 17 amino acids. The CDR3 spells CASSPTTGQGGNYGYTF. The CDR3 region has the DNA TGTGCCAGCAGCCCGACAACTGGACAGGGTGGAAACTATGGCTACACCTTC.

V usage is TRBV5-1 and J usage is TRBJ1-3; D uncertain. Germline lookup yields CDR1 SGHRS and CDR2 YFSETQ. Trimming pared 0 bases from V and 3 bases from J, leaving 7 bases between. The CDR3 covers 14 residues. CDR3 DNA: TGCGCCAGCAGCTTGGAACGGGGTGGAAACACCATATATTTT. Translating it yields CASSLERGGNTIYF.

V gene TRBV12-3 or TRBV12-4 combines with J gene TRBJ1-5; D uncertain. The CDR3 is 13 residues long. Trimming left V 7 bases short and J 6 bases short, with 13 bases between. Written as DNA, the CDR3 is TGTGCCAGCACCGATTTGGAGGGTCAGCCCCAGCATTTT. It encodes CASTDLEGQPQHF.

The chain is built from TRBV28 and TRBJ1-2; 11 nucleotides match TRBD1. The CDR3 loop spans 16 amino acids. Germline CDR1 MDHEN, CDR2 SYDVKM. With 5 bases clipped from V and 0 bases from J, the junction kept 5 bases outside the gene matches. The CDR3 loop is CASSLGTGGANYGYTF. The DNA of the CDR3 is TGTGCCAGCAGTCTCGGGACAGGGGGAGCTAACTATGGCTACACCTTC.

This chain joins TRBV12-3 or TRBV12-4 and TRBJ2-1; possible D gene TRBD1, 6 bases. V was cut by 3 bases and J by 10 bases, with 13 bases left in between. This CDR3 has 13 amino acids. For the CDR3, the DNA is TGTGCCAGCAGTTTGAACAGGGATAACGAGCAGTTCTTC. Translation: CASSLNRDNEQFF.

The chain carries TRBV3-1 (or the pseudogene TRBV3-2) and TRBJ1-6, with D hard to call. Per the germline V gene, CDR1 is LGHDT and CDR2 is YNNKEL (reference sequence). Trimming stripped 4 bases from V and 7 bases from J, with 8 bases between. CDR3 size: 13 residues. CDR3 DNA: TGTGCCAGCAGCCCGAATGAGAATTCACCCCTCCACTTT. Protein product: CASSPNENSPLHF.

The J gene is TRBJ1-1, the V gene TRBV6-6; perhaps TRBD1 as D (5 bases). The V and J ends lost 0 bases and 1 base respectively, with 12 bases between them. Looked up from germline, CDR1 is MNHNY and CDR2 is SVGAGI (reference sequence). The CDR3 covers 16 residues. Here the CDR3 reads CASSYSRGDWNTEAFF. For the CDR3, the DNA is TGTGCCAGCAGTTACTCGAGAGGGGACTGGAACACTGAAGCTTTCTTT.

This chain's CDR3 is CASSRWGQGGNQPQHF. Here the CDR3 DNA reads TGTGCCAGCAGCCGGTGGGGACAGGGCGGGAATCAGCCCCAGCATTTT. The chain carries TRBV6-2 or TRBV6-3 and TRBJ1-5, with 9 nucleotides matching TRBD1. Germline V gene sequence: CDR1 MNHEY, CDR2 SVGEGT. V trimming: 6 bases; J trimming: 4 bases; junction bases outside the gene matches: 10. This CDR3 comprises 16 residues.

This clone has only one observation. DNA for the CDR3: TGCGCCAGCAGCGCCGCAGGGGGCTTCACCTACAATGAGCAGTTCTTC. This encodes CASSAAGGFTYNEQFF. The rearrangement joins TRBV5-1 to TRBJ2-1, with TRBD1 matching 8 bases. Germline CDR1 SGHRS, CDR2 YFSETQ. V was pared by 4 bases and J by 2 bases, with 8 bases of the junction left unmatched. This CDR3 is 16 amino acids long.

As DNA, the CDR3 is TGTGCCTGGAGTAAACAGGCTAGATCACCCCTCCACTTT. This sequence encodes CAWSKQARSPLHF. The chain combines TRBV30 with TRBJ1-6; possibly TRBD1 for D (5 bases). Per germline, CDR1 GTSNPN and CDR2 SVGIG (reference sequence). This CDR3 has 13 residues. The germline V and J ends were trimmed by 2 bases and 10 bases, with 12 bases remaining between them.

J is TRBJ2-7 and V is TRBV6-1; 7 bases match TRBD1. V dropped 5 bases and J dropped 2; count of bases not matched to a gene: 6. This CDR3 has 14 amino acids. CDR1 is MNHNS and CDR2 is SASEGT in the germline V gene. CDR3 residues: CASSPRQGTYEQYV. CDR3 DNA: TGTGCCAGCAGTCCCCGACAGGGAACCTACGAGCAGTACGTC.

DNA for the CDR3: TGTGCCAGTAGTATGTTGCGGACTGGGGCCAACGTCCTGACTTTC. Its translation is CASSMLRTGANVLTF. J is TRBJ2-6 and V is TRBV19, with D unresolved. Germline V CDR1 and CDR2: LNHDA, SQIVND (reference sequence). V was pared by 3 bases and J by 2 bases, with 8 bases between. This CDR3 is 15 amino acids long.

The rearrangement links TRBV19 to TRBJ1-2, with 11 bases fitting TRBD1. The germline V gene encodes CDR1 LNHDA and CDR2 SQIVND (reference sequence). The CDR3 contains 14 residues. Trimming removed 3 bases from V and 8 bases from J; junction bases left unmatched: 5. CDR3 sequence reads: CASSIHGQGAGYTF. DNA for the CDR3: TGTGCCAGTAGTATCCACGGACAGGGGGCCGGCTACACCTTC.